This T cell receptor (beta chain) emerged from a study of circulating and synovial CD4+ cells in juvenile arthritis. V was shortened by 7 bases and J by 4 bases, with 13 bases between the two germline ends. The CDR3 has 13 amino acids. The germline V gene has CDR1 MNHNS and CDR2 SASEGT. Libraries were prepared by immunoSEQ multiplex PCR; TCRdb keeps only in-frame clonotypes and omits some of them. Of about 39,000 clones listed, roughly 94% are singletons. The receptor was derived from a human donor with juvenile idiopathic arthritis. The sequenced sample was CD4+ T cells from blood. The V and J genes are TRBV6-1 and TRBJ1-2, with a possible D match to TRBD1 (6 bases). The CDR3 DNA is TGTGCCAGCAACTCACAGGGTGGCTATGGCTACACCTTC. Amino acid sequence: CASNSQGGYGYTF.